The 21 T cell receptor beta chains below come from one sample, sequenced in a study of CD8 T cells in cerebrospinal fluid in Alzheimer's disease. TCRdb reanalyzed the 10x single-cell sequencing reads and collapses them to one entry per CDR3 protein, without DNA. The table gives about 1,100 distinct CDR3 sequences; the top ten clones make up roughly 8.5% of it. The sample consisted of cerebrospinal fluid. The receptors shown here come from a human donor in good health.

This clonotype registers medium-sized by frequency. The chain links TRBV12-3 or TRBV12-4 to TRBJ2-5; the TRBD1 assignment by TCRdb is unverifiable without DNA. This CDR3 has 17 amino acids. CDR3 region: CASSFGMGAVYQETQYF.

By frequency, this clonotype is medium-sized. The J gene is TRBJ1-1, the V gene TRBV5-5; TCRdb's D gene call, TRBD1, goes unchecked for lack of DNA. Germline assignment: CDR1 SGHKS and CDR2 YYEKEE (reference sequence). The CDR3 is 15 amino acids. This CDR3 is CASRQTGLGNTEAFF.

Judged by frequency, this clonotype is medium-sized. The chain uses TRBV4-3 and TRBJ2-3; TCRdb designates TRBD1, a call that cannot be tested without DNA. The CDR3 covers 16 residues. Germline lookup yields CDR1 LGHNA and CDR2 YSLEER. This CDR3 is CASSQEARGLLDTQYF.

This chain links TRBV3-1 with TRBJ1-6; TCRdb reports TRBD1, a call that lacks DNA to check it against. This CDR3 is 17 amino acids long. Per the germline V gene, CDR1 is LGHDT and CDR2 is YNNKEL (reference sequence). The CDR3 here is CASSQDKIPRQGSPLHF. Using reference TRBV3-1 and TRBJ1-6 for the parts outside the CDR3, the full variable domain is DTAVSQTPKYLVTQMGNDKSIKCEQNLGHDTMYWYKQDSKKFLKIMFSYNNKELIINETVPNRFSPKSPDKAHLNLHINSLELGDSAVYFCASSQDKIPRQGSPLHFGNGTRLTVT.

Measured by frequency, this clonotype is medium-sized (0.01 to 0.1%). The rearrangement uses TRBV5-6 and TRBJ2-3. Germline CDR1 and CDR2: SGHDT and YYEEEE. The CDR3 length is 14 residues. The CDR3 region is CASSHAEYTDTQYF.

This clonotype registers medium-sized by frequency. The chain has TRBV5-1 and TRBJ1-6; TCRdb selects TRBD1, and the lack of DNA leaves this call unchecked. Germline values: CDR1 SGHRS, CDR2 YFSETQ. The CDR3 contains 14 residues. CDR3 in amino acids: CASSFGQGSQSLHF.

By frequency, this clonotype is medium-sized. The chain uses TRBV28 and TRBJ1-5. Germline CDR1 reads MDHEN; CDR2 reads SYDVKM. The CDR3 extends over 12 amino acids. The chain's CDR3 is CASSPVGEPQHF.

According to its frequency, this clonotype is medium-sized (0.01 to 0.1%). The chain is built from TRBV5-8 and TRBJ2-5; lacking DNA, the TRBD2 call made by TCRdb goes unchecked. Germline V lookup: CDR1 SGHTS, CDR2 YDEGEE. CDR3 size: 15 residues. This chain's CDR3 is CASSPGLEFKETQYF.

This clonotype is called medium-sized (0.01 to 0.1%) based on its frequency. The chain links TRBV6-2 or TRBV6-3 to TRBJ2-1; TCRdb's D call of TRBD1 is untestable without DNA. The CDR3 has 14 amino acids. Germline assignment: CDR1 MNHEY and CDR2 SVGEGT. CDR3 protein: CASSYLTGDNEQFF.

This clonotype shows up as medium-sized by frequency. The chain recombines TRBV9 with TRBJ2-1; lacking DNA, the TRBD1 call made by TCRdb goes unchecked. The CDR3 loop spans 16 amino acids. Germline-derived CDR1 and CDR2 are SGDLS and YYNGEE. The CDR3 loop is CASSVAGGTYYNEQFF.

This clonotype shows up as medium-sized by frequency. The chain links TRBV4-3 to TRBJ1-4; lacking DNA, the TRBD1 call made by TCRdb goes unchecked. The CDR3 covers 16 residues. Germline-derived CDR1 and CDR2 are LGHNA and YSLEER. The CDR3 sequence: CASSQDRTGGLEKLFF.

This clonotype counts as medium-sized by frequency. This rearrangement joins TRBV4-3 to TRBJ2-1; no DNA is available, so the TRBD1 call from TCRdb remains unchecked. CDR1 LGHNA and CDR2 YSLEER come from the germline V gene. The CDR3 loop spans 16 amino acids. CDR3 loop: CASSQDSGGSYNEQFF.

According to its frequency, this clonotype is large (0.1 to 1%). This chain's CDR3 is CASSPPPPSTQYF. The V and J genes are TRBV4-2 and TRBJ2-3; TCRdb's D call, TRBD1, is unchecked because there is no DNA. The V gene's germline CDR1 is LGHNA and CDR2 YNFKEQ. CDR3 length: 13 residues.

This clonotype registers medium-sized by frequency. V and J are TRBV5-1 and TRBJ1-1; there is no DNA to check the TCRdb D call of TRBD1. CDR1 and CDR2 from the germline V gene are SGHRS and YFSETQ. This CDR3 region has 15 residues. CDR3 sequence reads: CASSLVAGVNTEAFF.

By frequency, this clonotype registers medium-sized. V gene TRBV27 combines with J gene TRBJ1-1. The CDR3 consists of 13 residues. The germline gives CDR1 MNHEY, CDR2 SMNVEV (reference sequence). CDR3 residues: CASREWGATEAFF.

This clonotype is labeled medium-sized based on frequency. The V gene is TRBV9, the J gene TRBJ2-1; TCRdb lists TRBD2, though no DNA is available to test this call. Germline V gene sequence: CDR1 SGDLS, CDR2 YYNGEE. The CDR3 consists of 19 residues. CDR3: CASSVGRGAGGLSYNEQFF.

This clonotype is identified as medium-sized (0.01 to 0.1%) from frequency. This CDR3 reads CASNRGTTYEQYF. The V call is TRBV2, the J call TRBJ2-7; the D call from TCRdb, TRBD1, cannot be confirmed without DNA. The CDR3 loop spans 13 amino acids. Germline V gene lookup returns CDR1 SNHLY and CDR2 FYNNEI.

Its frequency marks this clonotype as medium-sized. This chain connects TRBV30 to TRBJ2-2. Per germline, CDR1 GTSNPN and CDR2 SVGIG (reference sequence). This CDR3 contains 12 residues. CDR3 in amino acids: CAWNLDAGELFF. Based on the CDR3 plus reference TRBV30 and TRBJ2-2, the full variable domain is SQTIHQWPATLVQPVGSPLSLECTVEGTSNPNLYWYRQAAGRGLQLLFYSVGIGQISSEVPQNLSASRPQDRQFILSSKKLLLSDSGFYLCAWNLDAGELFFGEGSRLTVL.

This clonotype shows up as medium-sized (0.01 to 0.1%) by frequency. The gene calls are TRBV4-3 and TRBJ2-7. There are 13 residues in the CDR3. CDR1 is LGHNA and CDR2 is YSLEER in the germline V gene. The chain's CDR3 is CASSQDRDYEQYF.

This clonotype counts as medium-sized by frequency. CDR3 region: CASSPGLASGADTQYF. The gene calls are TRBV7-9 and TRBJ2-3; lacking DNA, the TRBD2 call made by TCRdb goes unchecked. CDR1 and CDR2 from the germline V gene are SEHNR and FQNEAQ (reference sequence). The CDR3 consists of 16 residues.

Its frequency marks this clonotype as medium-sized. The rearrangement uses TRBV9 and TRBJ1-1; TCRdb lists TRBD1, though no DNA is available to test this call. Germline V gives CDR1 SGDLS, CDR2 YYNGEE. The length of the CDR3 is 13 residues. The chain's CDR3 is CASSVGDSTEAFF. Full variable domain (outside the CDR3, taken from reference TRBV9 and TRBJ1-1): DSGVTQTPKHLITATGQRVTLRCSPRSGDLSVYWYQQSLDQGLQFLIQYYNGEERAKGNILERFSAQQFPDLHSELNLSSLELGDSALYFCASSVGDSTEAFFGQGTRLTVV.